This TCR beta chain emerged from a study of T cell responses to AZD1222 COVID-19 vaccine. A word on this clone: What it binds is not known.

The study, taken as a whole, reports: Only 5 to 7 individuals given AZD1222 were seropositive at baseline. Samples come after the peak T cell response, not at day 14.

Assay used: immunoSEQ multiplex PCR; TCRdb lists only in-frame clones, some missing. Seen here are about 130,000 clones, more than 90% observed once, and the top ten hold 0.85% to 1.2%. This CDR3 is 13 amino acids long. Trimming took off 6 bases at V and 5 bases at J, with 16 bases between the two ends. The germline CDR1 and CDR2 sequences are SQVTM and ANQGSEA. The input for sequencing was peripheral blood, taken 28 days after the second AZD1222 dose. This chain uses TRBV29-1 with TRBJ1-1, with D tentatively TRBD1 (6 bases). This clonotype was sampled from an adult who received the AZD1222 COVID-19 vaccine. DNA of the CDR3: TGCAGCGTCCTGCGGGGGGCAGGGACTGAAGCTTTCTTT. Amino acid sequence: CSVLRGAGTEAFF. The full variable domain, its missing parts supplied by reference TRBV29-1 and TRBJ1-1, is SAVISQKPSRDICQRGTSLTIQCQVDSQVTMMFWYRQQPGQSLTLIATANQGSEATYESGFVIDKFPISRPNLTFSTLTVSNMSPEDSSIYLCSVLRGAGTEAFFGQGTRLTVV.